These 19 T cell receptor beta chains came from one sample sequenced in a study of blood T cells in healthy people across ages. Combining a sample-barcoded 5' primer with a J-beta primer mix, a second PCR ran for roughly 7 to 12 cycles. MiXCR was run by TCRdb on the 5' RACE reads, yielding one entry per CDR3 protein. The sample includes over 500,000 distinct CDR3 sequences, roughly a quarter of them seen just once. These data also featured in a second study, about T cells of mothers and their children.

The sequenced material came from blood. The receptor set was obtained from a boy aged 2 to 10 in good health.

The chain combines TRBV6-1 with TRBJ2-5; TRBD1 aligns across 8 bases. CDR1 and CDR2 from the germline V gene are MNHNS and SASEGT. V lost 4 bases and J lost 5; bases outside the gene matches: 6. The CDR3 length is 14 residues. The CDR3 loop reads CASSAGQGTETQYF. In nucleotides, the CDR3 is TGTGCCAGCAGTGCAGGACAGGGTACGGAGACCCAGTACTTC.

This clonotype has only a few counts. V usage is TRBV7-9 and J usage is TRBJ1-2; possibly TRBD1 for D (6 bases). Trimming stripped 5 bases from V and 2 bases from J, with 15 bases between. This CDR3 region has 15 residues. Germline assignment: CDR1 SEHNR and CDR2 FQNEAQ (reference sequence). CDR3 nucleotide sequence: TGTGCCAGCAGCCCCTCGGACAGCGCCAACTATGGCTACACCTTC. This codes for CASSPSDSANYGYTF.

To note about this clonotype: Since the CDR3 does not end with the conserved phenylalanine or tryptophan, this likely comes from a read error. The chain uses TRBV7-9 and TRBJ2-7; 11 bases match TRBD2. Trimming cost V 5 bases and J 0 bases; bases outside gene matches: 9. The germline CDR1 and CDR2 sequences are SEHNR and FQNEAQ (reference sequence). CDR3 length equals 17 residues. CDR3 in amino acids: CASSPRPGLAASYEQYL. The CDR3 nucleotides read TGTGCCAGCAGCCCCCGTCCGGGACTAGCGGCCTCCTACGAGCAGTACCTC.

This clonotype came up a few times. CDR3 sequence reads: CASRGAGSGTEAFF. In nucleotides, the CDR3 is TGTGCCAGCAGGGGTGCGGGAAGCGGGACTGAAGCTTTCTTT. This chain connects TRBV5-4 to TRBJ1-1; D ambiguous. This CDR3 comprises 14 residues. Germline V gene sequence: CDR1 SGHNT, CDR2 YYREEE (reference sequence). The V gene lost 5 bases and the J gene lost 5 bases, with 16 bases spanning the gap.

This clonotype was counted a few times. The CDR3, as DNA: TGTGCTAGTGGTTTGGGACTAGCGGGGACCTACGAGCAGTACTTC. It yields the protein CASGLGLAGTYEQYF. The chain employs TRBV12-5 and TRBJ2-7; TRBD2 matches at 11 bases. The germline gives CDR1 LGHNT, CDR2 FRNRAP. V gave up 1 base and J gave up 2 bases; unmatched junction bases: 1. The CDR3 consists of 15 residues.

This sequence joins TRBV7-3 and TRBJ2-3; a possible D gene is TRBD2 (5 bases). V was trimmed by 1 base and J by 6 bases, leaving 14 bases between them. Germline values: CDR1 SGHTA, CDR2 FQGTGA. The CDR3 is made up of 15 amino acids. The CDR3 nucleotides read TGTGCCAGCAGCTTAAATAGCGATGAAGCTGATACGCAGTATTTT. Protein sequence: CASSLNSDEADTQYF. Full variable domain (remainder filled in from reference TRBV7-3 and TRBJ2-3): GAGVSQTPSNKVTEKGKYVELRCDPISGHTALYWYRQSLGQGPEFLIYFQGTGAADDSGLPNDRFFAVRPEGSVSTLKIQRTERGDSAVYLCASSLNSDEADTQYFGPGTRLTVL.

The chain joins TRBV4-3 to TRBJ2-4; tentative D call: TRBD2 (5 bases). Germline V gene data show CDR1 as LGHNA and CDR2 as YSLEER. The CDR3 consists of 15 residues. V was cut by 1 base and J by 6 bases, with 13 bases left in between. The CDR3 spells CASSQGAGVANIQYF. In DNA form, the CDR3 reads TGCGCCAGCAGCCAAGGGGCGGGTGTAGCAAACATTCAGTACTTC.

In this sample, this clonotype turned up a few times. The chain couples TRBV10-3 to TRBJ2-6; no clear D. The CDR3 consists of 12 residues. Germline V gene lookup returns CDR1 ENHRY and CDR2 SYGVKD. Between the trimmed V and J ends, which lost 8 bases and 0 bases, there was a span of 2 bases. CDR3 region: CAIRSGANVLTF. CDR3 nucleotide sequence: TGTGCCATCCGCTCTGGGGCCAACGTCCTGACTTTC.

The chain is built from TRBV20-1 and TRBJ2-4, with TRBD1 identical over 10 bases. V shed 1 base and J 8 bases; nucleotides not matched to a gene: 8. Germline CDR1 reads DFQATT; CDR2 reads SNEGSKA (reference sequence). CDR3 length: 15 amino acids. The CDR3 loop reads CSARVGTGASDIQYF. CDR3 nucleotides: TGCAGTGCTAGAGTGGGGACAGGGGCATCCGACATTCAGTACTTC.

This clonotype was recorded a few times. The rearrangement uses TRBV29-1 and TRBJ2-1; the match to TRBD2 covers 7 bases. Unmatched junction bases numbered 9, after V lost 5 bases and J lost 5 bases. This CDR3 region has 14 residues. Germline CDR1 reads SQVTM; CDR2 reads ANQGSEA. The CDR3 here is CSVPLGGDHNEQFF. As DNA, the CDR3 is TGCAGCGTTCCTCTGGGGGGGGACCACAATGAGCAGTTCTTC.

The sample holds a few counts of this clonotype. The chain couples TRBV7-3 to TRBJ2-5; D may be TRBD2 (5 bases). V was cut by 3 bases and J by 5 bases, with 16 bases left in between. The CDR3 sequence is 15 residues long. CDR1 is SGHTA, CDR2 FQGTGA, per germline. CDR3 nucleotide sequence: TGTGCCAGCAGCTTCTATTCGGGGAAAAAGGAGACCCAGTACTTC. Amino acid sequence: CASSFYSGKKETQYF.

The rearrangement links TRBV20-1 to TRBJ2-5; 9 positions match TRBD2. The CDR3 runs to 15 residues. V was pared by 0 bases and J by 3 bases, with 5 bases of the junction left unmatched. Germline CDR1 reads DFQATT; CDR2 reads SNEGSKA (reference sequence). The CDR3: CSARDLPSGKETQYF. CDR3 bases: TGCAGTGCTAGAGATCTGCCTAGCGGGAAAGAGACCCAGTACTTC.

This clonotype came up a few times. The V and J genes are TRBV6-1 and TRBJ1-1, with TRBD1 matching 7 bases. The V gene end was trimmed by 3 bases and the J gene end by 4 bases; junction bases not matched to a gene: 20. The CDR3 runs 19 residues. Germline CDR1 reads MNHNS; CDR2 reads SASEGT. The CDR3 protein is CASSDSLRGQRRMITEAFF. The CDR3 DNA reads TGTGCCAGCAGTGATTCCTTAAGGGGGCAAAGACGAATGATCACTGAAGCTTTCTTT.

As to this clonotype: This sequence may be a read error, since a much larger clone differs from it by one base. The rearrangement uses TRBV12-3 or TRBV12-4 and TRBJ2-5, with D uncertain. TRBJ2-7 explains the end of the DNA better; the J call may be wrong. The CDR3 has 12 residues. As DNA, the CDR3 is TGTGCCATCAGTTTATACCCCTACGAGCAGTACTTC. It is translated as CAISLYPYEQYF.

This clonotype was picked up a small number of times. The CDR3 nucleotides read TGTGCCAGCAGCTTAACGGGGGGGCCCCGGGAGACCCAGTACTTC. As protein: CASSLTGGPRETQYF. This chain links TRBV7-9 with TRBJ2-5; 8 nucleotides align to TRBD2. After removal of 2 bases from V and 5 bases from J, the junction contained 7 bases not matched to a gene. Per germline, CDR1 SEHNR and CDR2 FQNEAQ (reference sequence). This CDR3 has 15 residues.

The rearrangement links TRBV12-3 or TRBV12-4 to TRBJ2-5; 11 nucleotides match TRBD1. The end of the DNA aligns better with TRBJ2-1, so the J call may be wrong. This CDR3 is built from 15 residues. Here the CDR3 reads CASSLGGQGGNEQFF. The CDR3 DNA follows: TGTGCCAGCAGTTTGGGGGGACAGGGGGGGAATGAGCAGTTCTTC.

J is TRBJ1-5 and V is TRBV2; 7 bases are a match to TRBD1. With V trimmed by 6 bases and J by 4 bases, 12 bases remained unmatched. The CDR3 sequence is 16 residues long. From germline, CDR1 is SNHLY and CDR2 FYNNEI. CDR3 residues: CASRGTQGQGNQPQHF. In DNA form, the CDR3 reads TGTGCCAGCAGGGGAACACAGGGGCAGGGGAATCAGCCCCAGCATTTT.

The V gene is TRBV29-1, the J gene TRBJ1-2, with D uncertain. CDR1 is SQVTM and CDR2 is ANQGSEA in the germline V gene. The CDR3 has 14 residues. V dropped 6 bases and J dropped 2 bases, with 16 bases sitting between them. The CDR3 DNA sequence: TGCAGCGTGGATGACACACTATCAAACTATGGCTACACCTTC. It encodes CSVDDTLSNYGYTF.

This clonotype was counted only a few times. This chain connects TRBV11-2 to TRBJ2-7, with D tentatively TRBD1 (5 bases). From germline, CDR1 is SGHAT and CDR2 FQNNGV. Trimming pared 0 bases from V and 6 bases from J, leaving 9 bases between. The CDR3 length is 13 residues. The CDR3 here is CASSLEWQGEQYF. CDR3 nucleotide sequence: TGTGCCAGCAGCTTAGAGTGGCAGGGCGAGCAGTACTTC.